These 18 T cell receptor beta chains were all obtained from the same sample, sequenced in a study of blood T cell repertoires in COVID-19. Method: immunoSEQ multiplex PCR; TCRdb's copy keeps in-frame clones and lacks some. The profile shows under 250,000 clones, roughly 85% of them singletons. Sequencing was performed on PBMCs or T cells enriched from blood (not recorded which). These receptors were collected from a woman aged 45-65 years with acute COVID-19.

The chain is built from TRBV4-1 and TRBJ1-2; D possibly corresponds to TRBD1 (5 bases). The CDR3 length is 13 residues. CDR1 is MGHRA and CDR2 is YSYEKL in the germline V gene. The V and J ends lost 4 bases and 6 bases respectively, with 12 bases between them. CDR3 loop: CASSPGRGDGYTF. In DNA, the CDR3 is TGCGCCAGCAGCCCTGGCCGGGGGGATGGCTACACCTTC.

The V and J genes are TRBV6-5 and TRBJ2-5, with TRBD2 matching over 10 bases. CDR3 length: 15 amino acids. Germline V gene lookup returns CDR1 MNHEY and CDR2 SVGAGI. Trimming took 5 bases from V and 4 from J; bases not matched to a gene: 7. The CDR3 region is CASSKQRGGRETQYF. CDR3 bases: TGTGCCAGCAGTAAACAGCGGGGGGGCCGAGAGACCCAGTACTTC.

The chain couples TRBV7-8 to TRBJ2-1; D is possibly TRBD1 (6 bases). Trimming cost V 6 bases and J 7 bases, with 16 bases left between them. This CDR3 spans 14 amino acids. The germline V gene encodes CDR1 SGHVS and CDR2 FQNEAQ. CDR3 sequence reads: CASRPTGLANEQFF. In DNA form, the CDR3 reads TGTGCCAGCAGGCCTACAGGGTTGGCTAATGAGCAGTTCTTC.

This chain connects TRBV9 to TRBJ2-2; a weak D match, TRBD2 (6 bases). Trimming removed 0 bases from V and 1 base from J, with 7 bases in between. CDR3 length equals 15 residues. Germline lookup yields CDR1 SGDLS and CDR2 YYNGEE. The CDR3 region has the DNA TGTGCCAGCAGCGTAGCGGGGGTGAACACCGGGGAGCTGTTTTTT. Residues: CASSVAGVNTGELFF.

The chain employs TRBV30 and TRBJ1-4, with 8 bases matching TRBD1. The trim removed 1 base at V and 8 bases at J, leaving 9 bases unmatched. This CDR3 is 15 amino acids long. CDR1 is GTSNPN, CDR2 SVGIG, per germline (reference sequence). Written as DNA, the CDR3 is TGTGCCTGGAGTGGGGACAGGACGAACCAAGAAAAACTGTTTTTT. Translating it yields CAWSGDRTNQEKLFF. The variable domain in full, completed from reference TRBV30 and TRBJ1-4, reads SQTIHQWPATLVQPVGSPLSLECTVEGTSNPNLYWYRQAAGRGLQLLFYSVGIGQISSEVPQNLSASRPQDRQFILSSKKLLLSDSGFYLCAWSGDRTNQEKLFFGSGTQLSVL.

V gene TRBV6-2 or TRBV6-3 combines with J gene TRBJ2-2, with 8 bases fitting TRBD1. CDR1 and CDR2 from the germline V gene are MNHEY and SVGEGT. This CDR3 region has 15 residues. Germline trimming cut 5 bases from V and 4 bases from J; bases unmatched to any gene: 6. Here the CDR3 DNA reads TGTGCCAGCAGTCGGACAGGGACGGGCACCGGGGAGCTGTTTTTT. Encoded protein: CASSRTGTGTGELFF.

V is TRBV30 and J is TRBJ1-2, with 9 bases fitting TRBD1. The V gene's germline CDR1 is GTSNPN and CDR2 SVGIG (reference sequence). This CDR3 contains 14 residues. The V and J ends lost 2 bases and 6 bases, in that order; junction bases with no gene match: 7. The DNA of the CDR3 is TGTGCCTGGAGTCCAGGACAGGGGCTGGATGGCTACACCTTC. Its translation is CAWSPGQGLDGYTF.

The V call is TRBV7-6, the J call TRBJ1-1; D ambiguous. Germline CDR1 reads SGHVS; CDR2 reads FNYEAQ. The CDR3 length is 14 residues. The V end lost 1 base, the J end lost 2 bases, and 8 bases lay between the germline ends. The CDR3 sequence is CASSLGAANTEAFF. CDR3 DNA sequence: TGTGCCAGCAGCTTAGGGGCAGCCAACACTGAAGCTTTCTTT. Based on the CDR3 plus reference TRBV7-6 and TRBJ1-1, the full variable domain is GAGVSQSPRYKVTKRGQDVALRCDPISGHVSLYWYRQALGQGPEFLTYFNYEAQQDKSGLPNDRFSAERPEGSISTLTIQRTEQRDSAMYRCASSLGAANTEAFFGQGTRLTVV.

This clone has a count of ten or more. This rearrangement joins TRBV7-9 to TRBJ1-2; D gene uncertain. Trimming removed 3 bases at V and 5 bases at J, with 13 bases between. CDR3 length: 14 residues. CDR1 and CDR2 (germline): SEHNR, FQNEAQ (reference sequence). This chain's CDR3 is CASSFAGMEYGYTF. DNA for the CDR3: TGTGCCAGCAGCTTCGCTGGAATGGAGTATGGCTACACCTTC. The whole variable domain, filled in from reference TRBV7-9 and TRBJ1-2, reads DTGVSQNPRHKITKRGQNVTFRCDPISEHNRLYWYRQTLGQGPEFLTYFQNEAQLEKSRLLSDRFSAERPKGSFSTLEIQRTEQGDSAMYLCASSFAGMEYGYTFGSGTRLTVV.

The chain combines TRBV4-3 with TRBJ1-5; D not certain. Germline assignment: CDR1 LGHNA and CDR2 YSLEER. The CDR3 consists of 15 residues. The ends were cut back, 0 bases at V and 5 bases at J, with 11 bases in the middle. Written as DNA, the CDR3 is TGCGCCAGCAGCCAAGATCGCACGGTATATCAGCCCCAGCATTTT. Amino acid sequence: CASSQDRTVYQPQHF.

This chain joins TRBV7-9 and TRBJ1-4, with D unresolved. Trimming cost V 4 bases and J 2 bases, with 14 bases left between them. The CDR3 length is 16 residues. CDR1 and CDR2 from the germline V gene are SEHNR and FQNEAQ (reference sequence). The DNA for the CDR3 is TGTGCCAGCAGCTCGACGCTTCGGGTCACTAATGAAAAACTGTTTTTT. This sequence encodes CASSSTLRVTNEKLFF.

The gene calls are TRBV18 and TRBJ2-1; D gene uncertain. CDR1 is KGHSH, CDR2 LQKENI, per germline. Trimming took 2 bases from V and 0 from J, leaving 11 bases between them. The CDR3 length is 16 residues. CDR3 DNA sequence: TGTGCCAGCTCACCATACAGTCCGAGCTCCTACAATGAGCAGTTCTTC. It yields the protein CASSPYSPSSYNEQFF.

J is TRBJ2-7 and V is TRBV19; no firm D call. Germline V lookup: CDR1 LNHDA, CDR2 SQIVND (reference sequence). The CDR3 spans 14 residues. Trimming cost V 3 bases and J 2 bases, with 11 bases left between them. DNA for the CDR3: TGTGCCAGTAGTATTCGGGTCTCAACCTACGAGCAGTACTTC. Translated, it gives CASSIRVSTYEQYF.

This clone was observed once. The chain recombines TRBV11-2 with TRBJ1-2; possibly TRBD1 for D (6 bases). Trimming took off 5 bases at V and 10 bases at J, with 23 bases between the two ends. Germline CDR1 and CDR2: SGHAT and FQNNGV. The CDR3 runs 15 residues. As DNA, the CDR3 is TGTGCCAGCAGCCCACCCCAGGGGCAGGGGTGGAACTACACCTTC. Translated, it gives CASSPPQGQGWNYTF.

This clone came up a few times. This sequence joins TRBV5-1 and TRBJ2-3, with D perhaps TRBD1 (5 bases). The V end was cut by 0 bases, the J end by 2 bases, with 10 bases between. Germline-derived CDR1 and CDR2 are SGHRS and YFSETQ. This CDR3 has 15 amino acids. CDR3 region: CASSLGVTDTDTQYF. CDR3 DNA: TGCGCCAGCAGCTTGGGGGTGACAGACACAGATACGCAGTATTTT.

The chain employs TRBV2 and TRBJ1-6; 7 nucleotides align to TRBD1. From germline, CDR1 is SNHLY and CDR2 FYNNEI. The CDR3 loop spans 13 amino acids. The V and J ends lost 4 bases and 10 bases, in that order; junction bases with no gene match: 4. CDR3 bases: TGTGCCAGCAGTGTCCAGGGGGGATCACCCCTCCACTTT. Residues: CASSVQGGSPLHF.

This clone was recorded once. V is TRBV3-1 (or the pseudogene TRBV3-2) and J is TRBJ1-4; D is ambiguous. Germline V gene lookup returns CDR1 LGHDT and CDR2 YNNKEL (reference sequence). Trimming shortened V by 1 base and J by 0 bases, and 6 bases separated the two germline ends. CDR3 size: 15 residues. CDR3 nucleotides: TGTGCCAGCAGCCAAGTTGAGACAACTAATGAAAAACTGTTTTTT. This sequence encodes CASSQVETTNEKLFF.

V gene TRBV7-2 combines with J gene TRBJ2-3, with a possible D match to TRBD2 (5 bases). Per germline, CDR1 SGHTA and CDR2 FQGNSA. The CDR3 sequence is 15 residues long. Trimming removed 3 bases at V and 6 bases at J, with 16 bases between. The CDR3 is CASSFQSGYGDTQYF. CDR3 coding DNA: TGTGCCAGCAGCTTCCAATCGGGGTACGGGGATACGCAGTATTTT.